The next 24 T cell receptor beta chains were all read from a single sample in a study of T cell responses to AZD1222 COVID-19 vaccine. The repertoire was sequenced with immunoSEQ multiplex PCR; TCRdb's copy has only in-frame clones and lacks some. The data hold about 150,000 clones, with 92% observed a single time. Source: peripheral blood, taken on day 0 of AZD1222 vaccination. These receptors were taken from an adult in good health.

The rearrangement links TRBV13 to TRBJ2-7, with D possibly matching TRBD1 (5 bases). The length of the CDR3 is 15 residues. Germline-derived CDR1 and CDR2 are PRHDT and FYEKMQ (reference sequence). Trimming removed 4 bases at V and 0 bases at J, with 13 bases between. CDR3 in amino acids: CASSSRVRASYEQYF. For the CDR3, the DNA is TGTGCCAGCAGCTCCAGGGTTCGGGCCTCCTACGAGCAGTACTTC. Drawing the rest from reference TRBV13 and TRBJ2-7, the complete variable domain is AAGVIQSPRHLIKEKRETATLKCYPIPRHDTVYWYQQGPGQDPQFLISFYEKMQSDKGSIPDRFSAQQFSDYHSELNMSSLELGDSALYFCASSSRVRASYEQYFGPGTRLTVT.

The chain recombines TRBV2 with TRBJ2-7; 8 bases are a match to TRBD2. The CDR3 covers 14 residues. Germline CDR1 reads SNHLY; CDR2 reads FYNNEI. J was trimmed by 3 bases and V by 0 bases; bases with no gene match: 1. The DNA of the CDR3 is TGTGCCAGCAGTGAAGCCCGGGGGGGCTACGAGCAGTACTTC. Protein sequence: CASSEARGGYEQYF. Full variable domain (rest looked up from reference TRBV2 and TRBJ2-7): EPEVTQTPSHQVTQMGQEVILRCVPISNHLYFYWYRQILGQKVEFLVSFYNNEISEKSEIFDDQFSVERPDGSNFTLKIRSTKLEDSAMYFCASSEARGGYEQYFGPGTRLTVT.

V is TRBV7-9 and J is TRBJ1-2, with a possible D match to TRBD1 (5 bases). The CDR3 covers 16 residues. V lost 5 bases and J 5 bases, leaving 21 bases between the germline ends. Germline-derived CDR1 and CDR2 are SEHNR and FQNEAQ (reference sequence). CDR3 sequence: CASSEGDSRIGYGYTF. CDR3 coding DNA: TGTGCCAGCAGCGAGGGCGACAGCCGAATCGGGTATGGCTACACCTTC.

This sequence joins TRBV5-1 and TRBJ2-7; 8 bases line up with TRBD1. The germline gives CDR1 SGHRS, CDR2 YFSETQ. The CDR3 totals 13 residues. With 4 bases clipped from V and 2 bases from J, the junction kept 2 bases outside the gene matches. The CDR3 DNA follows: TGCGCCAGCAGCGAGGACAGGGCCTACGAGCAGTACTTC. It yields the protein CASSEDRAYEQYF.

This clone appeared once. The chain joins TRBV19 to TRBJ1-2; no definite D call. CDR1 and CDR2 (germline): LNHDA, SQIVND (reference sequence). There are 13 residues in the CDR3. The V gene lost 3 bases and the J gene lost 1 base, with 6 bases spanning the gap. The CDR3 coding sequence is TGTGCCAGTAGTATGTCTGATAACTATGGCTACACCTTC. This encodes CASSMSDNYGYTF.

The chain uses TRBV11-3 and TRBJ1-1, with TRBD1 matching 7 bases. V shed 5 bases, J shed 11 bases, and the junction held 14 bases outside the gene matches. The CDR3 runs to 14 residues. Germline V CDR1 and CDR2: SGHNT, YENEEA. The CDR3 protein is CASSPGGSMAVAFF. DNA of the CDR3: TGTGCCAGCAGCCCAGGGGGGTCGATGGCTGTTGCTTTCTTT.

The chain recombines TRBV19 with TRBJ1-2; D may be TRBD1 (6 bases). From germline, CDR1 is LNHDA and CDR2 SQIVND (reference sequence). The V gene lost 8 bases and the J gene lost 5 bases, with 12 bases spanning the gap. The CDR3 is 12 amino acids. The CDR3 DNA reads TGTGCCAGTCGGACAGCCCCTTATGGCTACACCTTC. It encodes CASRTAPYGYTF.

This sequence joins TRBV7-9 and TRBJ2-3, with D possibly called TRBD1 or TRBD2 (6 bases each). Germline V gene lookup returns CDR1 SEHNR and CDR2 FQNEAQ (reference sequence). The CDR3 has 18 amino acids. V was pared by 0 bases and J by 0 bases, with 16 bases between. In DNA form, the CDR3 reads TGTGCCAGCAGCTTAGCGGGGGGCGGAGGGACTAGCACAGATACGCAGTATTTT. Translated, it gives CASSLAGGGGTSTDTQYF. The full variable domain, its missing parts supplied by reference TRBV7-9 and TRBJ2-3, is DTGVSQNPRHKITKRGQNVTFRCDPISEHNRLYWYRQTLGQGPEFLTYFQNEAQLEKSRLLSDRFSAERPKGSFSTLEIQRTEQGDSAMYLCASSLAGGGGTSTDTQYFGPGTRLTVL.

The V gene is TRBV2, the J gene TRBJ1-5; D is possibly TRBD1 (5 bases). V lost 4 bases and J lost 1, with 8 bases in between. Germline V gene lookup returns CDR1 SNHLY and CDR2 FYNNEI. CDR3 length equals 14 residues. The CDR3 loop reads CASSAQGSNQPQHF. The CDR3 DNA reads TGTGCCAGCAGTGCCCAGGGAAGCAATCAGCCCCAGCATTTT.

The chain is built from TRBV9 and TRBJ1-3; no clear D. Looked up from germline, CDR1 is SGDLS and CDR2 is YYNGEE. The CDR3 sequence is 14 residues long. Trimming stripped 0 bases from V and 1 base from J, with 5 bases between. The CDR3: CASSVVGSGNTIYF. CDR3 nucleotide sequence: TGTGCCAGCAGCGTAGTGGGTTCTGGAAACACCATATATTTT.

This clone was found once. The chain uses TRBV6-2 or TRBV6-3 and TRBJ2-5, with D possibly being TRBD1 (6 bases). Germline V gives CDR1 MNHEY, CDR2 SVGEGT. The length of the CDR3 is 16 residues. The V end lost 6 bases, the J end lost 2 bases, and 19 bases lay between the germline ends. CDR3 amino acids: CASSPALQTGQETQYF. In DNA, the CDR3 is TGTGCCAGCAGCCCCGCACTTCAGACAGGTCAAGAGACCCAGTACTTC.

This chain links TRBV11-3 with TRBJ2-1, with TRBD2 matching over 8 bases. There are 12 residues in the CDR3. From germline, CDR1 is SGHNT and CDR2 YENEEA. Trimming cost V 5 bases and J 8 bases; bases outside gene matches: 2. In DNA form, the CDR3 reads TGTGCCAGCAGCGCAGCGGGGGATGAGCAGTTCTTC. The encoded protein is CASSAAGDEQFF.

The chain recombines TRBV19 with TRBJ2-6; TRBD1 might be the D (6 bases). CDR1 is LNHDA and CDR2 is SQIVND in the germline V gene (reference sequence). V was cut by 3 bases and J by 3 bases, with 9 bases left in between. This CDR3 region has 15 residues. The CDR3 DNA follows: TGTGCCAGTAGTATTTCAGGGGTTGGGGCCAACGTCCTGACTTTC. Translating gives CASSISGVGANVLTF.

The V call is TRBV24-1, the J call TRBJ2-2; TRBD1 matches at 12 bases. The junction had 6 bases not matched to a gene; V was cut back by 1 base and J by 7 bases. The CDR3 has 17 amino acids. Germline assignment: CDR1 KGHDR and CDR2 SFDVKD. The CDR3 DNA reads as TGTGCCACCAGTGATTTCAGGGACAGGGGGCAGGGCGGGGAGCTGTTTTTT. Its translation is CATSDFRDRGQGGELFF.

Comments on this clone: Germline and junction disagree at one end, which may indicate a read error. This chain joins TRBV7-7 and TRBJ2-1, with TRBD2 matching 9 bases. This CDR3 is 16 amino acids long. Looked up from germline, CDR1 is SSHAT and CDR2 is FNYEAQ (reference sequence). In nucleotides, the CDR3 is TGTGCTAGCAGCTTAGGCCAGGCGGGGGGGCCTAATGAGCAGTTCTTC. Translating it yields CASSLGQAGGPNEQFF. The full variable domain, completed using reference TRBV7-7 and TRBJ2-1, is GAGVSQSPRYKVTKRGQDVTLRCDPISSHATLYWYQQALGQGPEFLTYFNYEAQPDKSGLPSDRFSAERPEGSISTLTIQRTEQRDSAMYRCASSLGQAGGPNEQFFGPGTRLTVL.

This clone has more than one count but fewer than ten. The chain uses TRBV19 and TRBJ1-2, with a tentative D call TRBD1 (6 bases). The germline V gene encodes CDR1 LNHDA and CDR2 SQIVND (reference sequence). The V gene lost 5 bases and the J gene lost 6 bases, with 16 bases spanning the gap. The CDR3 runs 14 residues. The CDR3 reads CASSEQGVRDGYTF. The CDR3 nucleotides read TGTGCCAGTAGTGAACAGGGTGTAAGGGATGGCTACACCTTC.

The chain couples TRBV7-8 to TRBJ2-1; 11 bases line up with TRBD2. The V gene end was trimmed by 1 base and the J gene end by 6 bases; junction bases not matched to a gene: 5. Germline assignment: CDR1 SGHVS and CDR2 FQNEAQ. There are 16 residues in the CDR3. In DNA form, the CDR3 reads TGTGCCAGCAGCTTAGGGTTAGCGGGGGGGTTCAATGAGCAGTTCTTC. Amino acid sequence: CASSLGLAGGFNEQFF.

Here the CDR3 DNA reads TGTGCTAGTGGTTTTGGGGGGCCCCGGCCCCAGCATTTT. Amino acids: CASGFGGPRPQHF. This chain connects TRBV12-5 to TRBJ1-5; a possible D gene is TRBD1 (6 bases). The CDR3 contains 13 residues. The V gene's germline CDR1 is LGHNT and CDR2 FRNRAP. Trimming removed 3 bases from V and 9 bases from J, with 12 bases in between.

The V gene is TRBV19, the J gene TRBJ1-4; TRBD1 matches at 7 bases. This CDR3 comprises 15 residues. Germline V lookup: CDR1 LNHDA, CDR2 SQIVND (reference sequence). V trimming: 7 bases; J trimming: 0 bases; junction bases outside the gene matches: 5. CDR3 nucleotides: TGTGCCAGTATCAGGCAGGGGGCAACTAATGAAAAACTGTTTTTT. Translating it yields CASIRQGATNEKLFF.

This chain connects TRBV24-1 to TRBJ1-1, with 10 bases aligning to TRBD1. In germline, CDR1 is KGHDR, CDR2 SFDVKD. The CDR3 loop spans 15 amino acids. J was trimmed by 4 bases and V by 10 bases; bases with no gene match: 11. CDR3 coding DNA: TGTGCCACTTCAGGCGGGACAGGGGATAGCACTGAAGCTTTCTTT. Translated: CATSGGTGDSTEAFF.

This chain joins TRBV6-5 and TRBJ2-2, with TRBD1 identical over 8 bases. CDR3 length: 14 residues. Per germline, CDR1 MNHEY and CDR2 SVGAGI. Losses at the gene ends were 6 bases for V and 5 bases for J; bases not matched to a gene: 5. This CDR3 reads CASRTGAATGELFF. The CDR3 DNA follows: TGTGCCAGCAGGACAGGGGCCGCGACCGGGGAGCTGTTTTTT.

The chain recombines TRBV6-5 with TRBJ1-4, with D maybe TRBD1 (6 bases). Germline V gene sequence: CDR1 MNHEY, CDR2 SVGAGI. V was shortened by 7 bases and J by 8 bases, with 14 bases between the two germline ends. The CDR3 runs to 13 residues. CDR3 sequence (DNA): TGTGCCAGCACCGGGACATTAGGAGAAAAACTGTTTTTT. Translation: CASTGTLGEKLFF.

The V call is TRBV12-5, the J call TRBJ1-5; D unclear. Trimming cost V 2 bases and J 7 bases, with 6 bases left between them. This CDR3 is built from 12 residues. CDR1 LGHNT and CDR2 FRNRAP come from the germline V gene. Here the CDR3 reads CASGLTFQPQHF. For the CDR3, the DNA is TGTGCTAGTGGTTTGACATTCCAGCCCCAGCATTTT.

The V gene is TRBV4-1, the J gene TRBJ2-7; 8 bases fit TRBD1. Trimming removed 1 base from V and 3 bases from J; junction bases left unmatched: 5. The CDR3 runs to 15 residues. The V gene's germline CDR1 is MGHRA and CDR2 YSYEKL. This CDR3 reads CASSQVGDRGYEQYF. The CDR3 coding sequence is TGCGCCAGCAGCCAAGTAGGAGACAGGGGCTACGAGCAGTACTTC.